The 21 T cell receptor beta chains presented below share a single source sample, sequenced in a study of blood T cell repertoires in COVID-19. Sequencing was performed with immunoSEQ multiplex PCR; in TCRdb, only in-frame clones are kept and a portion is missing. This sample has some 160,000 clones, with roughly 78% found just once. Sequencing was performed on PBMCs or T cells enriched from blood (not recorded which). The receptors shown here come from a woman aged 70-85 years in a cohort exposed to, infected with or recovered from COVID-19 (not recorded which).

CDR3 sequence: CASSSGQDYEQYF. The CDR3 region has the DNA TGTGCCAGCAGCTCAGGGCAGGATTACGAGCAGTACTTC. This sequence joins TRBV7-2 and TRBJ2-7; D possibly corresponds to TRBD1 (5 bases). CDR3 length equals 13 residues. V gave up 4 bases and J gave up 4 bases, with 11 bases separating them. Germline V gene data show CDR1 as SGHTA and CDR2 as FQGNSA.

This chain uses TRBV3-1 (or the pseudogene TRBV3-2) with TRBJ2-2; the D is unclear. Deletions cut 6 bases from V and 5 bases from J, with 7 bases between. Germline assignment: CDR1 LGHDT and CDR2 YNNKEL (reference sequence). This CDR3 is 12 amino acids long. The CDR3 here is CASSYLTGELFF. Here the CDR3 DNA reads TGTGCCAGCAGTTACTTAACCGGGGAGCTGTTTTTT.

The CDR3 spells CASSYGQSGRAREQYF. The CDR3 coding sequence is TGTGCCAGCAGTTACGGTCAGAGCGGGAGGGCCCGCGAGCAGTACTTC. The V call is TRBV6-6, the J call TRBJ2-7, with TRBD2 matching over 10 bases. Looked up from germline, CDR1 is MNHNY and CDR2 is SVGAGI (reference sequence). The CDR3 has 16 amino acids. The V gene end was trimmed by 2 bases and the J gene end by 6 bases; junction bases not matched to a gene: 10.

The chain is built from TRBV5-1 and TRBJ2-3; D not certain. This CDR3 has 13 residues. Germline-derived CDR1 and CDR2 are SGHRS and YFSETQ. Trimming removed 3 bases at V and 0 bases at J, with 5 bases between. This chain's CDR3 is CASSSTSTDTQYF. DNA of the CDR3: TGCGCCAGCAGCTCAACTAGCACAGATACGCAGTATTTT.

The V gene is TRBV28, the J gene TRBJ1-5, with TRBD1 identical over 8 bases. The CDR3 length is 15 residues. From germline, CDR1 is MDHEN and CDR2 SYDVKM. V was clipped by 10 bases and J by 2 bases; unmatched bases: 10. The CDR3 reads CATKPSTGGNQPQHF. Here the CDR3 DNA reads TGTGCCACCAAACCATCGACAGGGGGCAATCAGCCCCAGCATTTT.

The CDR3 DNA sequence: TGTGCCAGCAGCTTAATTGGACAGGGTACAGATACGCAGTATTTT. Protein product: CASSLIGQGTDTQYF. The chain carries TRBV7-3 and TRBJ2-3, with 8 positions matching TRBD1. The CDR3 length is 15 residues. Germline V gene sequence: CDR1 SGHTA, CDR2 FQGTGA. J was trimmed by 3 bases and V by 1 base; bases with no gene match: 3.

V usage is TRBV28 and J usage is TRBJ1-1; possible D gene TRBD1, 6 bases. Germline-derived CDR1 and CDR2 are MDHEN and SYDVKM. Between the trimmed V and J ends, which lost 6 bases and 1 base, there was a span of 12 bases. This CDR3 has 14 amino acids. CDR3 loop: CASSFSGQNTEAFF. The CDR3 DNA reads as TGTGCCAGCAGCTTCTCGGGACAGAACACTGAAGCTTTCTTT. Combining the CDR3 with reference TRBV28 and TRBJ1-1 gives the whole variable domain DVKVTQSSRYLVKRTGEKVFLECVQDMDHENMFWYRQDPGLGLRLIYFSYDVKMKEKGDIPEGYSVSREKKERFSLILESASTNQTSMYLCASSFSGQNTEAFFGQGTRLTVV.

The J gene is TRBJ1-2, the V gene TRBV29-1; unclear D gene. The CDR3 runs to 13 residues. Germline V gives CDR1 SQVTM, CDR2 ANQGSEA. Deletions cut 3 bases from V and 0 bases from J, with 8 bases between. The CDR3 DNA reads TGCAGCGTTGAGGACTTAGCTAACTATGGCTACACCTTC. It specifies CSVEDLANYGYTF.

In its sample, this clone was seen once. The CDR3 DNA is TGTGCCAGCAGCTTCCTCGGGGGGGACCAAGAGACCCAGTACTTC. Its protein is CASSFLGGDQETQYF. J is TRBJ2-5 and V is TRBV7-9; TRBD2 matches 8 bases. The CDR3 runs 15 residues. Trimming at V came to 3 bases and at J to 0 bases, leaving 3 bases not matched to a gene. CDR1 SEHNR and CDR2 FQNEAQ come from the germline V gene (reference sequence).

The chain is built from TRBV5-4 and TRBJ1-1; 7 positions agree with TRBD1. The V gene's germline CDR1 is SGHNT and CDR2 YYREEE (reference sequence). The CDR3 sequence is 15 residues long. J was trimmed by 0 bases and V by 3 bases; bases with no gene match: 5. CDR3 nucleotide sequence: TGTGCCAGCAGCTCCGGGACAGCCATGAACACTGAAGCTTTCTTT. Protein sequence: CASSSGTAMNTEAFF.

This clone was seen a single time. The CDR3 is CASTSFYSGNTIYF. Here the CDR3 DNA reads TGTGCCAGCACCTCATTCTACTCTGGAAACACCATATATTTT. This rearrangement joins TRBV28 to TRBJ1-3; D is unresolved. CDR3 size: 14 residues. V was pared by 7 bases and J by 0 bases, with 10 bases between. CDR1 is MDHEN and CDR2 is SYDVKM in the germline V gene.

The rearrangement uses TRBV11-2 and TRBJ2-5, with D uncertain. The CDR3 has 10 amino acids. Germline V gene data show CDR1 as SGHAT and CDR2 as FQNNGV. V lost 8 bases to trimming and J lost 6 bases, with 7 bases between them. This CDR3 is CASGEQTQYF. The CDR3, as DNA: TGTGCCAGCGGAGAGCAGACCCAGTACTTC. Filled out from reference TRBV11-2 and TRBJ2-5, the complete variable domain reads EAGVAQSPRYKIIEKRQSVAFWCNPISGHATLYWYQQILGQGPKLLIQFQNNGVVDDSQLPKDRFSAERLKGVDSTLKIQPAKLEDSAVYLCASGEQTQYFGPGTRLLVL.

The chain recombines TRBV19 with TRBJ2-5; 12 bases are a match to TRBD2. The J segment lost 9 bases and the V segment lost 5 bases, leaving 7 bases of the junction unmatched. The CDR3 loop spans 14 amino acids. Germline V gene data show CDR1 as LNHDA and CDR2 as SQIVND (reference sequence). The CDR3 is CASSWSSGRGAQYF. CDR3 DNA: TGTGCCAGTAGTTGGTCTAGCGGGAGGGGGGCCCAGTACTTC.

V gene TRBV7-9 combines with J gene TRBJ2-4; possible D gene TRBD2, 6 bases. The V end lost 0 bases, the J end lost 8 bases, and 8 bases lay between the germline ends. The germline CDR1 and CDR2 sequences are SEHNR and FQNEAQ (reference sequence). This CDR3 region has 13 residues. Here the CDR3 reads CASSLAGGDIQYF. CDR3 sequence (DNA): TGTGCCAGCAGCTTAGCCGGAGGGGACATTCAGTACTTC.

In this sample, this clone turned up many times. The chain uses TRBV18 and TRBJ1-1, with a possible D match to TRBD1 (5 bases). Deletions cut 2 bases from V and 4 bases from J, with 11 bases between. CDR3 length equals 14 residues. CDR1 is KGHSH, CDR2 LQKENI, per germline. For the CDR3, the DNA is TGTGCCAGCTCACCAGTCCAGGGAGGCACTGAAGCTTTCTTT. Its translation is CASSPVQGGTEAFF.

This clone was detected only a few times. This rearrangement joins TRBV27 to TRBJ2-7; TRBD2 aligns across 7 bases. In germline, CDR1 is MNHEY, CDR2 SMNVEV (reference sequence). V gave up 7 bases and J gave up 1 base; unmatched junction bases: 7. The CDR3 loop spans 14 amino acids. CDR3: CASTGLEGSYEQYF. The CDR3 DNA follows: TGTGCCAGCACAGGACTAGAGGGTTCCTACGAGCAGTACTTC.

The chain is built from TRBV5-6 and TRBJ2-1, with 9 bases fitting TRBD1. The germline CDR1 and CDR2 sequences are SGHDT and YYEEEE. The junction had 7 bases not matched to a gene; V was cut back by 3 bases and J by 6 bases. The CDR3 is made up of 15 amino acids. The CDR3 coding sequence is TGTGCCAGCAGCTGGGGACAGGGATTCTTCAATGAGCAGTTCTTC. It encodes CASSWGQGFFNEQFF.

This clone showed up just a few times. This sample also contains other DNA sequences that code for the same CDR3. This chain links TRBV11-2 with TRBJ2-7, with D perhaps TRBD1 (7 bases). CDR3 length equals 14 residues. V shed 0 bases and J shed 2 bases, with 8 bases lying between them. Per the germline V gene, CDR1 is SGHAT and CDR2 is FQNNGV. For the CDR3, the DNA is TGTGCCAGCAGCTTAGACAGGGGGGCCTACGAGCAGTACTTC. Protein sequence: CASSLDRGAYEQYF.

CDR3: CASSTGTGARNIQYF. The CDR3 DNA follows: TGTGCCAGCTCAACCGGGACAGGGGCGAGAAACATTCAGTACTTC. This chain links TRBV18 with TRBJ2-4, with 10 bases fitting TRBD1. Germline lookup yields CDR1 KGHSH and CDR2 LQKENI. Trimming cost V 5 bases and J 6 bases; bases outside gene matches: 7. The CDR3 is 15 residues long. The full variable domain, completed using reference TRBV18 and TRBJ2-4, is NAGVMQNPRHLVRRRGQEARLRCSPMKGHSHVYWYRQLPEEGLKFMVYLQKENIIDESGMPKERFSAEFPKEGPSILRIQQVVRGDSAAYFCASSTGTGARNIQYFGAGTRLSVL.

The chain joins TRBV27 to TRBJ2-7; 13 bases match TRBD2. Unmatched junction bases numbered 4, after V lost 4 bases and J lost 7 bases. CDR3 size: 14 residues. In germline, CDR1 is MNHEY, CDR2 SMNVEV (reference sequence). The CDR3 is CASSSPGLAGEQYF. The CDR3 nucleotides are TGTGCCAGCAGTTCTCCGGGACTAGCGGGAGAGCAGTACTTC.

This clone came up a few times. This chain links TRBV3-1 (or the pseudogene TRBV3-2) with TRBJ2-1; 12 nucleotides agree with TRBD2. CDR1 LGHDT and CDR2 YNNKEL come from the germline V gene (reference sequence). V dropped 2 bases and J dropped 8; count of bases not matched to a gene: 4. This CDR3 contains 15 residues. The CDR3 sequence is CASSQLAGGSDEQFF. Here the CDR3 DNA reads TGTGCCAGCAGCCAACTAGCGGGAGGGAGCGATGAGCAGTTCTTC.